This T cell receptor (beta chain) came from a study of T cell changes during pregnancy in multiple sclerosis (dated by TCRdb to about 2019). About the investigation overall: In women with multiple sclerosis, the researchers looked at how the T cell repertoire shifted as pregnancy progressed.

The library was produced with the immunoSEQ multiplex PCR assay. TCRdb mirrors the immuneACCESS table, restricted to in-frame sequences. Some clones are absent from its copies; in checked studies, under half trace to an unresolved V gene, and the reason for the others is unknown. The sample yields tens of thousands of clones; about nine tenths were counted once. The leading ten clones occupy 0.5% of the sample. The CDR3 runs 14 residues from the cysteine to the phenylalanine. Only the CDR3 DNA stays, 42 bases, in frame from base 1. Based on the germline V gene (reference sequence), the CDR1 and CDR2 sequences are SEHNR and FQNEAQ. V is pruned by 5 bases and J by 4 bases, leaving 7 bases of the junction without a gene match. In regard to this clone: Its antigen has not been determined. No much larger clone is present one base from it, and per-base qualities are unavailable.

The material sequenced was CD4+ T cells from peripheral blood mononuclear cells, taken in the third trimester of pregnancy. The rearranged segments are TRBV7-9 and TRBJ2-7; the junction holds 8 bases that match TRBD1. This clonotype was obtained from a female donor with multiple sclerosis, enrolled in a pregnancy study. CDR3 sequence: CASSIQGALYEQYF. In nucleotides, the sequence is TGTGCCAGCAGCATTCAGGGGGCCTTATACGAGCAGTACTTC.